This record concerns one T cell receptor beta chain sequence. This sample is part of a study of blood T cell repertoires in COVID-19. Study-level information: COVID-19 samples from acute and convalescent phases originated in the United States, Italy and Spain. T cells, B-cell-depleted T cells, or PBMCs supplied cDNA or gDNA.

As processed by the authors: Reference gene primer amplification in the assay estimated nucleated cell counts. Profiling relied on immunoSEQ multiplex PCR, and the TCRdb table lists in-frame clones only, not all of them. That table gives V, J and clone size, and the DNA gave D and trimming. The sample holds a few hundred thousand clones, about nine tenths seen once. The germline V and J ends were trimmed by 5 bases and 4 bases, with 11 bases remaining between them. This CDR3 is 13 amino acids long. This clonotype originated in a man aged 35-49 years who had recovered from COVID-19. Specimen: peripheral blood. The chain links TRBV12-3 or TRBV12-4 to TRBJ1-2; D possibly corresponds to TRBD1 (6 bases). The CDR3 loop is CASSKSTGYGYTF. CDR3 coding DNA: TGTGCCAGCAGTAAATCGACAGGCTATGGCTACACCTTC.